Below are 3 T cell receptor beta chains sequenced from a single sample in a study of monozygotic twins with inflammatory bowel disease. TCRdb reprocessed the 5' RACE reads and reports one entry per CDR3 protein, with no DNA. The ten most abundant clones cover roughly 2.5% of a sample with over 130,000 distinct CDR3 sequences. Sequencing was done on a sample of blood. These receptors all come from a human donor with ulcerative colitis or Crohn's disease, or a healthy co-twin of an affected twin (not recorded which).

The rearrangement uses TRBV11-2 and TRBJ2-3; TCRdb's assignment of TRBD1 cannot be checked, as there is no DNA. The CDR3 has 15 amino acids. Germline CDR1 SGHAT, CDR2 FQNNGV. This chain's CDR3 is CASSLRDRGPDTQYF.

CDR3 sequence: CASSSYRGGSYNEQFF. The chain links TRBV27 to TRBJ2-1; TCRdb indicates TRBD1, and absent DNA this call remains unverified. CDR3 length equals 16 residues. Per the germline V gene, CDR1 is MNHEY and CDR2 is SMNVEV (reference sequence).

The chain uses TRBV5-1 and TRBJ2-3. The CDR3 runs 14 residues. CDR1 is SGHRS, CDR2 YFSETQ, per germline. CDR3 protein: CASSWDSDTDTQYF. Together with reference TRBV5-1 and TRBJ2-3, the CDR3 gives the full variable domain: KAGVTQTPRYLIKTRGQQVTLSCSPISGHRSVSWYQQTPGQGLQFLFEYFSETQRNKGNFPGRFSGRQFSNSRSEMNVSTLELGDSALYLCASSWDSDTDTQYFGPGTRLTVL.